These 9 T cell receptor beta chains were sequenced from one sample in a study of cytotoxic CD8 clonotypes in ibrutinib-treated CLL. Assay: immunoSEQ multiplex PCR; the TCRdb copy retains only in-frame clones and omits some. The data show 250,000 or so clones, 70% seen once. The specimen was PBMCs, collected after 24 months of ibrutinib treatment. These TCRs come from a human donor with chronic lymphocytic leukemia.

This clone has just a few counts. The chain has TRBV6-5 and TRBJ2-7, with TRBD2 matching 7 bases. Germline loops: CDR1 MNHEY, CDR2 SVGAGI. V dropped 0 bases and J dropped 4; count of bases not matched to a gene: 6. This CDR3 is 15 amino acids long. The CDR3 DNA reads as TGTGCCAGCAGTTACTCCGGGACTACCGATTACGAGCAGTACTTC. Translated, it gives CASSYSGTTDYEQYF.

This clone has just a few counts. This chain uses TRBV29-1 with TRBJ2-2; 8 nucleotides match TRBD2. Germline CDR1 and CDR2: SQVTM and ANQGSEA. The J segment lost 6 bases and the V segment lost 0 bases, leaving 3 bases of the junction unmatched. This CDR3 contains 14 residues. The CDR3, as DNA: TGCAGCGTTGAAGAAAGCGGGGGCCCCGGGGAGCTGTTTTTT. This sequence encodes CSVEESGGPGELFF.

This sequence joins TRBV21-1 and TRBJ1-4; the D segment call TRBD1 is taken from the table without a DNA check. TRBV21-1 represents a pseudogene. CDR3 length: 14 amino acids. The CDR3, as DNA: TGTGCCAGCACCGACAGGGGTCACAATGAAAAACTGTTTTTT. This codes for CASTDRGHNEKLFF.

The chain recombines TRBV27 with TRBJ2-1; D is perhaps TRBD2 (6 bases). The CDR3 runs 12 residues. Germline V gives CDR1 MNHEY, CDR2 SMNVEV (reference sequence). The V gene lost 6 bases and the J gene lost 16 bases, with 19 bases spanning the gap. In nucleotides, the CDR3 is TGTGCCAGCAGCCCCACGCGGGACCCCATCTTCTTC. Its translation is CASSPTRDPIFF.

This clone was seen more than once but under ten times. For the CDR3, the DNA is TGTGCCAGCAGCTTATTGGGTGACGAGCAGTACTTC. The encoded protein is CASSLLGDEQYF. The gene calls are TRBV11-2 and TRBJ2-7; D ambiguous. The V end was cut by 2 bases, the J end by 5 bases, with 7 bases between. CDR3 size: 12 residues. Looked up from germline, CDR1 is SGHAT and CDR2 is FQNNGV.

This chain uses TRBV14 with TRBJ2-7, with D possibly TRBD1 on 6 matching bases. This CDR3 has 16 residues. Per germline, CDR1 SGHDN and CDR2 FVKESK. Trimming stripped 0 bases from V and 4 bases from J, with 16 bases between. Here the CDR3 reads CASSQEYPGERYEQYF. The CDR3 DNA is TGTGCCAGCAGCCAAGAGTACCCAGGGGAACGATACGAGCAGTACTTC.

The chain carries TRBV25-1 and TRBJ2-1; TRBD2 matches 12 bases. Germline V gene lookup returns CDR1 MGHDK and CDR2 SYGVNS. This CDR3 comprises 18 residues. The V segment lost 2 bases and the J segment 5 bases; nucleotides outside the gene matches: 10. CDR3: CASSERTSGAPRNNEQFF. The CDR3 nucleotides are TGTGCCAGCAGTGAAAGGACTAGCGGGGCACCCAGAAACAATGAGCAGTTCTTC.

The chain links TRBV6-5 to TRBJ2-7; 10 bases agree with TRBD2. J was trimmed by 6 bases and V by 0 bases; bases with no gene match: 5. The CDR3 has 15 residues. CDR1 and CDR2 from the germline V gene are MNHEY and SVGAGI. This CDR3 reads CASSYSSSGSSEQYF. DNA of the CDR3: TGTGCCAGCAGTTACTCATCTAGCGGGAGCTCCGAGCAGTACTTC.

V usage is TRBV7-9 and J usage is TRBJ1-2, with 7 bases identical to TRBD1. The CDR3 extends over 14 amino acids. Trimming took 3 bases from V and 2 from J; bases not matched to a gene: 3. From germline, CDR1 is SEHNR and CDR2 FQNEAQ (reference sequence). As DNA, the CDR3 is TGTGCCAGCAGCTTCGGGGGACAGAACTATGGCTACACCTTC. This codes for CASSFGGQNYGYTF.